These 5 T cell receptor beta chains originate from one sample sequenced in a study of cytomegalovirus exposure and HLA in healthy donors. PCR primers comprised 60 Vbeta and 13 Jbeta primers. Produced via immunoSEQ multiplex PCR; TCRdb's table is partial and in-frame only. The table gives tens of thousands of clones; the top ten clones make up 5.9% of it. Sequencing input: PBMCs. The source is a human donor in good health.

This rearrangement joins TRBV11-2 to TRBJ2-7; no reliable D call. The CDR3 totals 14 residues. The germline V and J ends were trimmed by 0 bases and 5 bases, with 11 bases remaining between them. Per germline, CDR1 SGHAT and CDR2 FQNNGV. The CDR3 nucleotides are TGTGCCAGCAGCTTAGAGGCAGGTCTCGACGAGCAGTACTTC. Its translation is CASSLEAGLDEQYF.

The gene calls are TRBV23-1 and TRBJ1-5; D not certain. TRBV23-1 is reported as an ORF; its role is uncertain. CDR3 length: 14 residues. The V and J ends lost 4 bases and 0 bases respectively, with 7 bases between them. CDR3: CASSPRFSNQPQHF. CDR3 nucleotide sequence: TGCGCCAGCAGTCCTAGGTTTAGCAATCAGCCCCAGCATTTT.

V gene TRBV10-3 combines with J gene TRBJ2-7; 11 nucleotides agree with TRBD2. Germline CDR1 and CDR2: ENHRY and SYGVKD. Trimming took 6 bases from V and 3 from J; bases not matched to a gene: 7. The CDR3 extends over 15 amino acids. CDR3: CAISKLAGEIYEQYF. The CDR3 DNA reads TGTGCCATCAGCAAACTAGCGGGGGAAATCTACGAGCAGTACTTC.

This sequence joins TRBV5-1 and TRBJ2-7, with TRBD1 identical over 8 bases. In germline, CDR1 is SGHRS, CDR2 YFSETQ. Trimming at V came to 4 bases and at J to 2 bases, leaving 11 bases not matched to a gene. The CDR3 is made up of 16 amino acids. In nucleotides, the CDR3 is TGCGCCAGCAGCGTCGCCGGGACAGGAGGCCCCTACGAGCAGTACTTC. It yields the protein CASSVAGTGGPYEQYF.

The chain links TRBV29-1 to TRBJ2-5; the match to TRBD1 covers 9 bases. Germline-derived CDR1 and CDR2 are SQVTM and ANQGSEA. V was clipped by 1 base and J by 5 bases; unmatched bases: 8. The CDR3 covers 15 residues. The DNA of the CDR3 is TGCAGCGTTGAAGGGGGGACAGGGCTAACGGAGACCCAGTACTTC. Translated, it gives CSVEGGTGLTETQYF.